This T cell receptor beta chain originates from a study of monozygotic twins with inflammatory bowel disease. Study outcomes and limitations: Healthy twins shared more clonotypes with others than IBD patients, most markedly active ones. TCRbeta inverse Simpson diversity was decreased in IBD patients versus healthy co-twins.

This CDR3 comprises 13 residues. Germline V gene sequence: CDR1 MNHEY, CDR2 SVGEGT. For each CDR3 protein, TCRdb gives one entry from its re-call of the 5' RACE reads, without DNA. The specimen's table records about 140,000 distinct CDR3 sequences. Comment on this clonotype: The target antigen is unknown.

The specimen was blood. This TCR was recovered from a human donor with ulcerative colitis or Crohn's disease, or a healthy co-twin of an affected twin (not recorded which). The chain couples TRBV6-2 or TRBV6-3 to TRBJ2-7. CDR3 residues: CATNLSGGYEQYF.